This passage covers 31 T cell receptor beta chains from one sample sequenced in a study of T cells after yellow fever vaccination. From the 5' RACE reads, TCRdb called clonotypes with MiXCR, one entry per CDR3 protein. This sample has a few hundred thousand distinct CDR3 sequences, with more than 3% found just once. The sample here was PBMCs, taken on the day of the yellow fever booster vaccination. The origin of the receptors is a man aged 18-30 years who received the YFV17D yellow fever vaccine.

Here the CDR3 reads CASSPQGPYEQYF. The CDR3, as DNA: TGTGCCAGCAGCCCTCAGGGCCCCTACGAGCAGTACTTC. V gene TRBV3-1 combines with J gene TRBJ2-7, with TRBD1 as a possible D gene (5 bases). Germline V gene data show CDR1 as LGHDT and CDR2 as YNNKEL (reference sequence). V gave up 4 bases and J gave up 2 bases, with 9 bases separating them. This CDR3 is built from 13 residues.

There are a few counts of this clonotype. This chain connects TRBV10-3 to TRBJ1-2; 7 positions agree with TRBD1. The CDR3 sequence is 14 residues long. Germline trimming cut 0 bases from V and 2 bases from J; bases unmatched to any gene: 0. The germline CDR1 and CDR2 sequences are ENHRY and SYGVKD. The CDR3 here is CAISESTGNYGYTF. For the CDR3, the DNA is TGTGCCATCAGTGAGTCGACAGGGAACTATGGCTACACCTTC.

This clonotype was counted between two and nine times. The chain combines TRBV7-8 with TRBJ2-3, with 8 bases identical to TRBD2. This CDR3 is 14 amino acids long. V dropped 2 bases and J dropped 6; count of bases not matched to a gene: 4. Germline V lookup: CDR1 SGHVS, CDR2 FQNEAQ. For the CDR3, the DNA is TGTGCCAGCAGCTTATTGCGGGGGGTCGATACGCAGTATTTT. Translated, it gives CASSLLRGVDTQYF.

This clonotype has ten or more counts. This chain connects TRBV12-3 or TRBV12-4 to TRBJ1-1; D is unclear. The CDR3 consists of 15 residues. Trimming took 6 bases from V and 6 from J, leaving 20 bases between them. The CDR3 sequence: CASSPPMAVSPEAFF. DNA of the CDR3: TGTGCCAGCAGCCCGCCCATGGCGGTCTCCCCTGAAGCTTTCTTT.

Ten or more counts support this clonotype. The chain recombines TRBV2 with TRBJ2-3; D unclear. The CDR3 runs 15 residues. Germline CDR1 is SNHLY and CDR2 is FYNNEI. V lost 6 bases and J 7 bases, leaving 20 bases between the germline ends. The CDR3 DNA reads TGTGCCAGCAGCACCCCCTCCCGCGGCTTGCATACGCAGTATTTT. Its protein product is CASSTPSRGLHTQYF.

This clonotype was found many times. The rearrangement links TRBV7-8 to TRBJ2-2; a weak D match, TRBD2 (5 bases). Germline assignment: CDR1 SGHVS and CDR2 FQNEAQ. CDR3 length: 15 residues. The V gene lost 7 bases and the J gene lost 1 base, with 13 bases spanning the gap. The CDR3 DNA reads as TGTGCCAGCAATCCTTCGGGGATGAACACCGGGGAGCTGTTTTTT. Its translation: CASNPSGMNTGELFF.

This clonotype turned up a few times. The genes are TRBV5-5 and TRBJ1-2, with a possible D match to TRBD1 (6 bases). The V end lost 0 bases, the J end lost 10 bases, and 13 bases lay between the germline ends. This CDR3 is built from 13 residues. Germline-derived CDR1 and CDR2 are SGHKS and YYEKEE (reference sequence). The CDR3 DNA reads TGTGCCAGCAGCTTGGGGACAGCCGGTGTCTACACCTTC. Protein product: CASSLGTAGVYTF.

In this sample, this clonotype turned up many times. CDR3 sequence (DNA): TGTGCCAGCAGTGAGTCGGGCGGTGAGCAGTTCTTC. This translates into CASSESGGEQFF. The V call is TRBV2, the J call TRBJ2-1; D gene unclear. Trimming took off 3 bases at V and 9 bases at J, with 9 bases between the two ends. The CDR3 consists of 12 residues. CDR1 is SNHLY, CDR2 FYNNEI, per germline.

This clonotype showed up just a few times. V and J are TRBV14 and TRBJ1-2; no reliable D call. The CDR3 is made up of 13 amino acids. Looked up from germline, CDR1 is SGHDN and CDR2 is FVKESK. Trimming removed 6 bases from V and 4 bases from J, with 12 bases in between. This CDR3 is CASSFDTSYGYTF. The CDR3 DNA reads TGTGCCAGCAGTTTCGACACGTCCTATGGCTACACCTTC.

This clonotype was observed many times. The chain links TRBV6-2 or TRBV6-3 to TRBJ2-7, with a tentative D call TRBD2 (6 bases). CDR1 and CDR2 (germline): MNHEY, SVGEGT. The CDR3 totals 14 residues. V was cut by 0 bases and J by 0 bases, with 6 bases left in between. As DNA, the CDR3 is TGTGCCAGCAGTTACTCGACTAGCTCCTACGAGCAGTACGTC. This encodes CASSYSTSSYEQYV.

This clonotype came up many times. V usage is TRBV10-3 and J usage is TRBJ2-5, with D hard to call. V was clipped by 10 bases and J by 5 bases, with 11 bases between them. From germline, CDR1 is ENHRY and CDR2 SYGVKD. The CDR3 is 11 amino acids. CDR3 bases: TGTGCCACGGGCCAAGTCGAGACCCAGTACTTC. Translation gives CATGQVETQYF.

This sequence joins TRBV27 and TRBJ2-5; D is uncertain. Germline V CDR1 and CDR2: MNHEY, SMNVEV (reference sequence). The V end lost 0 bases, the J end lost 4 bases, and 12 bases lay between the germline ends. The CDR3 runs 15 residues. The chain's CDR3 is CASSLSRPTGETQYF. The CDR3 DNA reads as TGTGCCAGCAGTTTATCCCGGCCGACCGGAGAGACCCAGTACTTC.

This clonotype was counted many times. The rearrangement joins TRBV5-1 to TRBJ2-7, with D unresolved. CDR1 SGHRS and CDR2 YFSETQ come from the germline V gene. The CDR3 contains 14 residues. The V end was cut by 0 bases, the J end by 0 bases, with 7 bases between. The CDR3 DNA reads TGCGCCAGCAGCTTGGGACGCAACTCCTACGAGCAGTACTTC. Protein sequence: CASSLGRNSYEQYF.

This clonotype was seen repeatedly, ten times or more. The chain is built from TRBV18 and TRBJ1-1, with no clear D. The CDR3 extends over 14 amino acids. Germline V gene data show CDR1 as KGHSH and CDR2 as LQKENI. Trimming removed 4 bases at V and 0 bases at J, with 9 bases between. Here the CDR3 reads CASSLDTLNTEAFF. CDR3 coding DNA: TGTGCCAGCTCACTCGACACCCTGAACACTGAAGCTTTCTTT.

The table lists this clonotype with many counts. In DNA, the CDR3 is TGCGCCAGCAGATCCGGGACTAATATCGCGAACACCGGGGAGCTGTTTTTT. Amino acids: CASRSGTNIANTGELFF. The J gene is TRBJ2-2, the V gene TRBV5-1, with TRBD2 identical over 7 bases. The junction had 10 bases not matched to a gene; V was cut back by 5 bases and J by 0 bases. The CDR3 has 17 residues. Germline V gives CDR1 SGHRS, CDR2 YFSETQ.

This clonotype was recorded many times. V usage is TRBV20-1 and J usage is TRBJ2-5, with TRBD2 matching over 13 bases. Germline CDR1 and CDR2: DFQATT and SNEGSKA (reference sequence). The trim removed 5 bases at V and 4 bases at J, leaving 10 bases unmatched. This CDR3 comprises 16 residues. The CDR3 DNA sequence: TGCAGTGCTCCCCCACTAGCGGGGGGGCGTAGAGAGACCCAGTACTTC. Translating gives CSAPPLAGGRRETQYF.

This clonotype was detected ten times or more. The rearrangement links TRBV7-8 to TRBJ2-3, with 9 bases fitting TRBD2. The germline V gene has CDR1 SGHVS and CDR2 FQNEAQ. With 5 bases clipped from V and 7 bases from J, the junction kept 10 bases outside the gene matches. This CDR3 has 15 residues. CDR3 DNA: TGTGCCAGCAGCGCGGCGCTAGCGGGGTACTATACGCAGTATTTT. Residues: CASSAALAGYYTQYF.

This clonotype was detected ten times or more. CDR3 protein: CASSLSLRSGGQGGYEQYF. The CDR3 bases are TGTGCCAGCAGCTTATCTTTGCGGTCTGGGGGACAGGGGGGCTACGAGCAGTACTTC. V and J are TRBV7-2 and TRBJ2-7; 11 bases line up with TRBD1. With 2 bases clipped from V and 3 bases from J, the junction kept 15 bases outside the gene matches. The CDR3 has 19 residues. Germline values: CDR1 SGHTA, CDR2 FQGNSA.

This clonotype was seen many times. The chain couples TRBV24-1 to TRBJ2-2; D ambiguous. Between the trimmed V and J ends, which lost 6 bases and 5 bases, there was a span of 15 bases. The CDR3 runs 15 residues. CDR1 is KGHDR, CDR2 SFDVKD, per germline. CDR3 sequence reads: CATSSGQPRTGELFF. The CDR3 DNA reads as TGTGCCACCAGTTCGGGCCAGCCCAGAACCGGGGAGCTGTTTTTT.

V usage is TRBV7-2 and J usage is TRBJ1-2; 7 nucleotides line up with TRBD1. J gave up 1 base and V 2 bases, and 16 bases lay outside the gene matches. The CDR3 sequence is 19 residues long. Germline-derived CDR1 and CDR2 are SGHTA and FQGNSA. For the CDR3, the DNA is TGTGCCAGCAGCTTATGGTTCCGGCAGGGGGGATACCGTAACTATGGCTACACCTTC. It yields the protein CASSLWFRQGGYRNYGYTF.

This clonotype was detected only a few times. V gene TRBV27 combines with J gene TRBJ1-5, with 7 bases identical to TRBD1. CDR3 length equals 13 residues. V lost 5 bases to trimming and J lost 6 bases; unmatched junction nucleotides: 4. Per the germline V gene, CDR1 is MNHEY and CDR2 is SMNVEV (reference sequence). The chain's CDR3 is CASSINRGQPQHF. The CDR3, as DNA: TGTGCCAGCAGTATCAACAGGGGTCAGCCCCAGCATTTT.

This clonotype was seen only a few times. The chain is built from TRBV29-1 and TRBJ2-5, with TRBD1 matching over 9 bases. The CDR3 spans 12 residues. Losses at the gene ends were 6 bases for V and 4 bases for J; bases not matched to a gene: 3. Germline-derived CDR1 and CDR2 are SQVTM and ANQGSEA. Here the CDR3 reads CSVLGQGETQYF. The CDR3 DNA is TGCAGCGTCCTGGGACAGGGAGAGACCCAGTACTTC.

There are many counts of this clonotype. V usage is TRBV7-6 and J usage is TRBJ2-1; D ambiguous. Germline V gene lookup returns CDR1 SGHVS and CDR2 FNYEAQ. V was cut by 6 bases and J by 6 bases, with 12 bases left in between. This CDR3 has 13 amino acids. For the CDR3, the DNA is TGTGCCAGCAGTTCCCTCCCCCGCAATGAGCAGTTCTTC. It specifies CASSSLPRNEQFF. The variable domain in full, with the rest retrieved from reference TRBV7-6 and TRBJ2-1, is GAGVSQSPRYKVTKRGQDVALRCDPISGHVSLYWYRQALGQGPEFLTYFNYEAQQDKSGLPNDRFSAERPEGSISTLTIQRTEQRDSAMYRCASSSLPRNEQFFGPGTRLTVL.

This clonotype was seen many times. This sequence joins TRBV7-6 and TRBJ1-4, with TRBD1 as a possible D gene (6 bases). Trimming removed 3 bases at V and 3 bases at J, with 17 bases between. This CDR3 has 17 residues. CDR1 and CDR2 (germline): SGHVS, FNYEAQ. The CDR3 nucleotides are TGTGCCAGCAGCTTCCTCCCTCCACAGGGATCTAATGAAAAACTGTTTTTT. Protein sequence: CASSFLPPQGSNEKLFF.

This clonotype was counted at least ten times. The chain joins TRBV6-5 to TRBJ2-2; D is ambiguous. Trimming cost V 3 bases and J 4 bases, with 6 bases left between them. The CDR3 length is 13 residues. Germline lookup yields CDR1 MNHEY and CDR2 SVGAGI. The CDR3 region has the DNA TGTGCCAGCAGTTATATGAGCACCGGGGAGCTGTTTTTT. Amino acids: CASSYMSTGELFF.

This clonotype has a count of ten or more. The genes are TRBV6-5 and TRBJ2-3; maybe TRBD1 (5 bases). Trimming removed 0 bases from V and 0 bases from J, with 10 bases in between. CDR1 and CDR2 from the germline V gene are MNHEY and SVGAGI. This CDR3 contains 16 residues. The chain's CDR3 is CASSYSGVSSTDTQYF. CDR3 DNA sequence: TGTGCCAGCAGTTACTCAGGGGTCAGTAGCACAGATACGCAGTATTTT.

The table lists this clonotype with a few counts. The CDR3 nucleotides are TGTGCCAGCAGTCCCTCTGACGGAGCCCCTCAGCCCCAGCATTTT. It yields the protein CASSPSDGAPQPQHF. The chain carries TRBV6-6 and TRBJ1-5; no reliable D call. There are 15 residues in the CDR3. The germline V gene encodes CDR1 MNHNY and CDR2 SVGAGI (reference sequence). Deletions cut 5 bases from V and 6 bases from J, with 17 bases between.

Only a few counts were recorded for this clonotype. J is TRBJ2-5 and V is TRBV4-1; TRBD2 matches 7 bases. The CDR3 spans 18 residues. Germline V lookup: CDR1 MGHRA, CDR2 YSYEKL. The ends lost 0 bases at V and 5 bases at J; junction bases unmatched: 15. The CDR3 protein is CASSQDLIGLDRSETQYF. DNA for the CDR3: TGCGCCAGCAGCCAAGATCTAATCGGACTAGATCGATCTGAGACCCAGTACTTC.

This clonotype was detected ten times or more. The chain couples TRBV20-1 to TRBJ2-7; D ambiguous. This CDR3 is 12 amino acids long. V gave up 2 bases and J gave up 1 base, with 6 bases separating them. The V gene's germline CDR1 is DFQATT and CDR2 SNEGSKA (reference sequence). CDR3 nucleotide sequence: TGCAGTGCTAGATACCGATCCTACGAGCAGTACGTC. It is translated as CSARYRSYEQYV.

This clonotype has a count of ten or more. The chain is built from TRBV7-2 and TRBJ2-3; 14 bases align to TRBD2. Trimming removed 5 bases from V and 0 bases from J; junction bases left unmatched: 7. The germline gives CDR1 SGHTA, CDR2 FQGNSA. CDR3 length equals 18 residues. The CDR3 bases are TGTGCCAGCAGCATCCGACTAGCGGGGGGGCCTAGCACAGATACGCAGTATTTT. Protein: CASSIRLAGGPSTDTQYF. The full variable domain, its missing parts supplied by reference TRBV7-2 and TRBJ2-3, is GAGVSQSPSNKVTEKGKDVELRCDPISGHTALYWYRQSLGQGLEFLIYFQGNSAPDKSGLPSDRFSAERTGGSVSTLTIQRTQQEDSAVYLCASSIRLAGGPSTDTQYFGPGTRLTVL.

This clonotype was observed at least ten times. J is TRBJ2-3 and V is TRBV11-2, with 9 positions matching TRBD1. CDR1 is SGHAT, CDR2 FQNNGV, per germline. This CDR3 spans 15 amino acids. V shed 5 bases and J 4 bases; nucleotides not matched to a gene: 7. The CDR3 spells CASSHYRGPPDTQYF. CDR3 in DNA: TGTGCCAGCAGCCACTACAGGGGGCCCCCAGATACGCAGTATTTT.